This is a list of T cell receptor beta chains from one sample in a study of Ad26.COV2.S vaccination and SARS-CoV-2 variants. Only in-frame clones appear in the TCRdb table, and some are missing; sequencing was by immunoSEQ multiplex PCR. The table includes about 350,000 clones, around 90% detected once. The sample consisted of peripheral blood, taken after recovery from COVID-19. These receptors were taken from a human donor who had recovered from COVID-19. The CDR3 runs from the conserved cysteine through the conserved F or W. D genes are given only for firm matches.

J gene	D gene	V gene	CDR3 DNA	CDR3 protein
TRBJ2-2	TRBD1	TRBV2	TGTGCCAGCAGTATCCGGGACAGGGGAACCGGGGAGCTGTTTTTT	CASSIRDRGTGELFF
TRBJ1-1	-	TRBV6-5	TGTGCCAGTTTCAGGGGTCTGAACACTGAAGCTTTCTTT	CASFRGLNTEAFF
TRBJ2-3	TRBD2	TRBV6-6	TGTGCCAGCAGTAACGCGGGGGGGCGGGGCACAGATACGCAGTATTTT	CASSNAGGRGTDTQYF
TRBJ2-7	TRBD1	TRBV7-9	TGTGCCAGCAGTCCCCGGGACAGGGGGCTCGAGCAGTACTTC	CASSPRDRGLEQYF
TRBJ2-7	TRBD1	TRBV7-8	TGTGCCAGCAGCGGCCGGGACAGGGGCTCCTACGAGCAGTACTTC	CASSGRDRGSYEQYF
TRBJ2-3	-	TRBV11-1	TGTGCCAGCAGCTTCTGGGTGGGGCATACGCAGTATTTT	CASSFWVGHTQYF
TRBJ1-2	-	TRBV10-2	TGCGCCACGAGGACAGATGATGGCTACACCTTC	CATRTDDGYTF
TRBJ2-7	TRBD2	TRBV5-4	TGTGCCAGCAGCTTGGCAGCGGGGGGGAACTACTACGAGCAGTACTTC	CASSLAAGGNYYEQYF
TRBJ2-4	TRBD1	TRBV9	TGTGCCAGCAGCCAGCTCCCGGGACAGGGGAACATTCAGTACTTC	CASSQLPGQGNIQYF
TRBJ1-4	-	TRBV2	TGTGCCAGCAGTGATTCGGGGCCCAATGAAAAACTGTTTTTT	CASSDSGPNEKLFF
TRBJ2-1	-	TRBV6-1	TGTGCCAGCAGTGAAGTTGCCAGCTCCTACAATGAGCAGTTCTTC	CASSEVASSYNEQFF
TRBJ1-1	-	TRBV3-1/TRBV3-2	TGTGCCAGCAGCCAAAGGACAACGAACACTGAAGCTTTCTTT	CASSQRTTNTEAFF